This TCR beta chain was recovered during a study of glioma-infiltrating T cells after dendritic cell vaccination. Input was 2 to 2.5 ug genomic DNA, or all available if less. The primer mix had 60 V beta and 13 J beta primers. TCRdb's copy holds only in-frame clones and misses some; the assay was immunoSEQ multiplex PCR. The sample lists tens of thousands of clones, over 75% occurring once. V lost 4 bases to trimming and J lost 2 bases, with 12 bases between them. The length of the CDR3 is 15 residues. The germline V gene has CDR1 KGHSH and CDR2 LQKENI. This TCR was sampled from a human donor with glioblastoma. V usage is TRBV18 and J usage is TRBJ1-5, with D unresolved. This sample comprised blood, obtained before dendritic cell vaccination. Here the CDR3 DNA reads TGTGCCAGCTCACACGGGCGGGCGGGCAATCAGCCCCAGCATTTT. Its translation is CASSHGRAGNQPQHF. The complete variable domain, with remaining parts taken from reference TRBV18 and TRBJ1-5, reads NAGVMQNPRHLVRRRGQEARLRCSPMKGHSHVYWYRQLPEEGLKFMVYLQKENIIDESGMPKERFSAEFPKEGPSILRIQQVVRGDSAAYFCASSHGRAGNQPQHFGDGTRLSIL.